This T cell receptor (beta chain) was found in a study of early T cells in non-severe SARS-CoV-2 infection. Only a few counts were recorded for this clonotype. The CDR3 spans 14 residues. Trimming shortened V by 2 bases and J by 6 bases, and 14 bases separated the two germline ends. Germline CDR1 SGHRS, CDR2 YFSETQ. TCRdb passed the 5' RACE reads through MiXCR, listing each CDR3 protein once. The sample carries 50,000 to 65,000 distinct CDR3 sequences, less than 15% recorded once. This receptor was identified in an adult who was a healthcare worker with PCR-confirmed SARS-CoV-2 infection or an uninfected control (not recorded which). The gene calls are TRBV5-1 and TRBJ1-1, with D unresolved. The sequenced sample was whole blood. The CDR3 DNA sequence: TGCGCCAGCAGCTTTAGTAGGGCAATGGCTGAAGCTTTCTTT. The encoded protein is CASSFSRAMAEAFF.